This paragraph covers one T cell receptor beta chain sequence. This sample was taken from a study of blood T cell repertoires in COVID-19. Sequencing was performed with immunoSEQ multiplex PCR; in TCRdb, only in-frame clones are kept and a portion is missing. Counted here are some 200,000 clones, more than 75% occurring once; the ten biggest clones make up 2.5% to 3.5%. Germline V gene sequence: CDR1 MNHEY, CDR2 SMNVEV (reference sequence). The CDR3 covers 13 residues. V lost 6 bases and J 8 bases, leaving 13 bases between the germline ends. The specimen was peripheral blood. The chain employs TRBV27 and TRBJ1-4; tentative D call: TRBD1 (5 bases). The sequence was obtained from a man in his forties or fifties with active or convalescent COVID-19. The CDR3: CASRWGGEEKLFF. CDR3 coding DNA: TGTGCCAGCAGATGGGGGGGAGAGGAAAAACTGTTTTTT.